Presented here are 4 T cell receptor beta chains from one specimen sequenced in a study of Ad26.COV2.S vaccination and SARS-CoV-2 variants (dated by TCRdb to the early 2020s). This sample's time point label indicates: individuals recovered from natural SARS-CoV-2 infection. The library relied on the immunoSEQ multiplex PCR assay. TCRdb's version of the immuneACCESS table is confined to in-frame rearrangements and falls short of the full clone set. An unresolved V gene accounts for under half of the shortfall where checked; the remainder is of unknown origin. In this sample the table shows nearly 95,000 clones, approximately 77% of which occur a single time. The top ten clones comprise about 15% of the sample. Source: peripheral blood, taken after recovery from COVID-19. These receptors came from a human donor who had recovered from COVID-19.

The chain is built from TRBV19 and TRBJ1-5; 7 bases match TRBD1. Germline-derived CDR1 and CDR2 are LNHDA and SQIVND (reference sequence). The CDR3 has 15 residues. V shed 5 bases, J shed 3 bases, and the junction held 7 bases outside the gene matches. CDR3 nucleotide sequence: TGTGCCAGTAGTCCGACAGGGAGGATCAATCAGCCCCAGCATTTT. This encodes CASSPTGRINQPQHF. Full variable domain (rest looked up from reference TRBV19 and TRBJ1-5): DGGITQSPKYLFRKEGQNVTLSCEQNLNHDAMYWYRQDPGQGLRLIYYSQIVNDFQKGDIAEGYSVSREKKESFPLTVTSAQKNPTAFYLCASSPTGRINQPQHFGDGTRLSIL.

J is TRBJ2-3 and V is TRBV12-5; no clear D. Germline CDR1 is LGHNT and CDR2 is FRNRAP. V was trimmed by 2 bases and J by 2 bases, leaving 8 bases between them. This CDR3 contains 14 residues. CDR3 amino acids: CASGLIPNTDTQYF. CDR3 DNA: TGTGCTAGTGGTTTGATCCCGAACACAGATACGCAGTATTTT.

The rearrangement joins TRBV27 to TRBJ2-5; D unresolved. The CDR3 is 14 amino acids. From germline, CDR1 is MNHEY and CDR2 SMNVEV (reference sequence). Trimming cost V 2 bases and J 4 bases, with 11 bases left between them. This CDR3 reads CASSLRSRPETQYF. The CDR3 DNA reads as TGTGCCAGCAGTTTACGCAGCCGTCCAGAGACCCAGTACTTC.

The chain recombines TRBV4-1 with TRBJ2-7, with D tentatively TRBD2 (6 bases). The germline gives CDR1 MGHRA, CDR2 YSYEKL. V was cut by 5 bases and J by 5 bases, with 31 bases left in between. This CDR3 region has 19 residues. CDR3 DNA: TGCGCCAGCAGCTCCCCCGGGGGAAAATCGGCGGGATCACAGGACGAGCAGTACTTC. The encoded protein is CASSSPGGKSAGSQDEQYF.